This T cell receptor (beta chain) was retrieved from a study of CD8 T cells in ankylosing spondylitis. The table lists this clonotype with many counts. Its antigen is unknown. In making TCR beta libraries, quantitative 5'-RACE with molecular barcodes was used. In TCRdb, the 5' RACE reads were re-called with MiXCR into one record per CDR3 protein. The sample includes about 250,000 distinct CDR3 sequences, about 10% of them seen just once. Whole-study findings and limits: Among TCR beta sequences, a motif of roughly 8 highly homologous variants appeared characteristic of ankylosing spondylitis blood. Clones linked to disease were reported to show significant enrichment in matched ankylosing spondylitis synovial fluid.

Germline V gives CDR1 SGHTA, CDR2 FQGNSA. V shed 8 bases and J 4 bases; nucleotides not matched to a gene: 5. This CDR3 has 14 amino acids. This chain joins TRBV7-2 and TRBJ2-3, with 11 bases fitting TRBD2. This clonotype was sampled from a male donor with ankylosing spondylitis or in good health (not recorded which). The sample consisted of blood, either unsorted or a sorted T cell fraction (not recorded which). DNA for the CDR3: TGTGCCAGCTTAACTAGCGGGAGCGCAGATACGCAGTATTTT. It yields the protein CASLTSGSADTQYF.